This entry concerns a single T cell receptor (beta chain). The record originates from a study of OX40 agonist ivuxolimab in advanced cancers. Clones were read by immunoSEQ multiplex PCR, and TCRdb kept only the in-frame ones, dropping some. The sample lists about 64,000 clones; roughly nine tenths were seen once. The CDR3 contains 13 residues. The V gene's germline CDR1 is MNHNY and CDR2 SVGAGI (reference sequence). The V and J ends lost 9 bases and 2 bases respectively, with 10 bases between them. The chain links TRBV6-6 to TRBJ1-4; TRBD1 might be the D (5 bases). Sequencing used CD4+ or CD8+ T cells sorted from blood, obtained in a trial of the OX40 agonist ivuxolimab. The sequence was obtained from an adult with an advanced solid tumor such as melanoma, head and neck, liver or kidney cancer. CDR3 in amino acids: CASQGATNEKLFF. The CDR3 DNA reads as TGTGCCAGTCAGGGTGCCACTAATGAAAAACTGTTTTTT.